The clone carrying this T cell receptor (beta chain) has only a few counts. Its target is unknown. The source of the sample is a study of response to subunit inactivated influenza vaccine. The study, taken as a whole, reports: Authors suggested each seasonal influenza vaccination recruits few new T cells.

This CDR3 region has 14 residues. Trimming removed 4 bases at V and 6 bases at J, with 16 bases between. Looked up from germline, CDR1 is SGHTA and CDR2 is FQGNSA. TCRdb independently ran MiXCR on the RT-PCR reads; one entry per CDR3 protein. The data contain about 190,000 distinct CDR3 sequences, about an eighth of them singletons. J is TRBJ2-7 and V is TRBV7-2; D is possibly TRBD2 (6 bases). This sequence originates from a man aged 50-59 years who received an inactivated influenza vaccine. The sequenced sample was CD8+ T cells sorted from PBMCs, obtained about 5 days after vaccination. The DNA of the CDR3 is TGTGCCAGCAGCTCCACCGGGACTCCCACCGAGCAGTACTTC. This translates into CASSSTGTPTEQYF.